These T cell receptor beta chains were read from a single sample in a study of identical twins. Via MiXCR, TCRdb re-called the 5' RACE reads, giving one row per CDR3 protein. The table records some 600,000 distinct CDR3 sequences, just over 7% of them present only once. The sample was also linked to a second study, of yellow fever vaccine responses in identical twins.

Material for sequencing was PBMCs. These receptors originate from a woman aged 18-29 years in good health. Both conserved end residues are part of each CDR3. D genes are given only for firm matches. Some rows mark clone size as missing; the rest say once, few, many or name a class of expanded clone.

TRBJ2-7 | TRBD2 | few | TRBV4-2 | CASSPYGTSGIGYEQYF | TGTGCCAGCAGCCCATACGGGACTAGCGGGATTGGGTACGAGCAGTACTTC
TRBJ2-1 | TRBD2 | few | TRBV6-4 | CASSASSGRFDEQFF | TGTGCCAGCAGTGCCTCTAGCGGGAGGTTCGATGAGCAGTTCTTC
TRBJ2-2 | TRBD1 | few | TRBV2 | CAIRTGGTGELFF | TGTGCCATAAGGACAGGGGGTACCGGGGAGCTGTTTTTT
TRBJ1-2 | - | few | TRBV20-1 | CSAYSPGGVYGYTF | TGCAGTGCTTACAGCCCCGGGGGGGTCTATGGCTACACCTTC
TRBJ2-3 | TRBD2 | many | TRBV12-3/TRBV12-4 | CASSPTSGNTQYF | TGTGCCAGCAGTCCGACTAGCGGTAATACGCAGTATTTT
TRBJ2-2 | TRBD1 | many | TRBV3-1 | CASSPRQGTNTGELFF | TGTGCCAGCAGCCCTCGACAGGGGACGAACACCGGGGAGCTGTTTTTT
TRBJ2-5 | TRBD1 | - | TRBV4-1 | CASTPEDRAGETQYF | TGCGCCAGCACCCCAGAGGACAGGGCCGGGGAGACCCAGTACTTC
TRBJ1-5 | - | - | TRBV7-2 | CASSLDQNSNQPQHF | TGTGCCAGCAGCTTAGACCAAAATAGCAATCAGCCCCAGCATTTT
TRBJ2-7 | - | many | TRBV5-1 | CASQQGTDVYEQYF | TGCGCCAGTCAACAAGGGACTGACGTCTACGAGCAGTACTTC
TRBJ1-6 | - | many | TRBV12-3/TRBV12-4 | CASLRGGVHNSPLHF | TGTGCCAGCCTAAGAGGGGGAGTCCATAATTCACCCCTCCACTTT
TRBJ1-1 | - | - | TRBV5-1 | CASSLRTDLDTEAFF | TGCGCCAGCAGCTTGAGGACGGATTTAGACACTGAAGCTTTCTTT
TRBJ2-1 | TRBD2 | many | TRBV12-3/TRBV12-4 | CASSVKGGGTGLGTYNEQFF | TGTGCCAGCAGCGTCAAGGGGGGAGGGACGGGACTAGGGACATACAATGAGCAGTTCTTC
TRBJ1-5 | - | few | TRBV20-1 | CSAREGYGAFAQHF | TGCAGTGCTAGAGAGGGTTACGGGGCCTTCGCCCAGCATTTT
TRBJ2-5 | - | few | TRBV20-1 | CSASPGQVVETQYF | TGCAGTGCTAGTCCGGGACAAGTTGTAGAGACCCAGTACTTC
TRBJ2-2 | TRBD1 | few | TRBV4-1 | CASSQDETGTTNTGELFF | TGCGCCAGCAGCCAAGATGAGACAGGGACCACGAACACCGGGGAGCTGTTTTTT
TRBJ1-4 | - | - | TRBV5-1 | CASSLAGTTATNEKLFF | TGCGCCAGCAGCTTGGCGGGGACAACAGCAACTAATGAAAAACTGTTTTTT
TRBJ2-1 | TRBD2 | - | TRBV7-2 | CASSSMRLAVNEQFF | TGTGCCAGCAGCTCTATGAGACTAGCGGTGAATGAGCAGTTCTTC
TRBJ2-2 | TRBD1 | - | TRBV19 | CASRGQGAGGELFF | TGTGCCAGTAGGGGACAGGGGGCCGGCGGGGAGCTGTTTTTT
TRBJ1-1 | TRBD1 | - | TRBV11-3 | CASSGDRDRVNTEAFF | TGTGCCAGCAGCGGAGATAGGGACAGAGTGAACACTGAAGCTTTCTTT
TRBJ2-3 | TRBD1 | few | TRBV6-1 | CASRVTGHSTDTQYF | TGTGCCAGCAGGGTGACAGGGCACAGCACAGATACGCAGTATTTT
TRBJ2-3 | TRBD2 | few | TRBV12-3/TRBV12-4 | CASSTPGRERGDTDTQYF | TGTGCCAGCAGTACCCCAGGGAGAGAGCGGGGAGACACAGATACGCAGTATTTT
TRBJ2-1 | TRBD2 | - | TRBV5-1 | CASSTSAGEVYNEQFF | TGCGCCAGCAGCACATCAGCGGGAGAAGTGTACAATGAGCAGTTCTTC
TRBJ2-5 | - | few | TRBV10-3 | CAISDRAGDLKETQYF | TGTGCCATCAGTGACCGGGCAGGGGATTTGAAAGAGACCCAGTACTTC
TRBJ2-3 | TRBD2 | - | TRBV6-1 | CASIPPGGGSTDTQYF | TGTGCCAGCATTCCGCCCGGGGGGGGATCCACAGATACGCAGTATTTT
TRBJ1-1 | - | many | TRBV18 | CASSPAVNTEAFF | TGTGCCAGCTCACCAGCAGTGAACACTGAAGCTTTCTTT
TRBJ2-1 | TRBD2 | few | TRBV6-1 | CASSGGLAGSWNEQFF | TGTGCCAGCAGTGGGGGACTAGCGGGATCTTGGAATGAGCAGTTCTTC
TRBJ1-6 | - | many | TRBV9 | CASSVAQRDSPLHF | TGTGCCAGCAGCGTAGCCCAGAGGGATTCACCCCTCCACTTT
TRBJ2-3 | TRBD2 | many | TRBV7-9 | CASSLGGSGGSTDTQYF | TGTGCCAGCAGCTTAGGAGGTAGCGGGGGGAGCACAGATACGCAGTATTTT
TRBJ2-5 | - | many | TRBV12-3/TRBV12-4 | CASSFGEKETQYF | TGTGCCAGCAGTTTTGGAGAAAAAGAGACCCAGTACTTC
TRBJ1-2 | TRBD1 | many | TRBV6-1 | CASSGQGSYGYTF | TGTGCCAGCAGTGGACAGGGTTCCTATGGCTACACCTTC